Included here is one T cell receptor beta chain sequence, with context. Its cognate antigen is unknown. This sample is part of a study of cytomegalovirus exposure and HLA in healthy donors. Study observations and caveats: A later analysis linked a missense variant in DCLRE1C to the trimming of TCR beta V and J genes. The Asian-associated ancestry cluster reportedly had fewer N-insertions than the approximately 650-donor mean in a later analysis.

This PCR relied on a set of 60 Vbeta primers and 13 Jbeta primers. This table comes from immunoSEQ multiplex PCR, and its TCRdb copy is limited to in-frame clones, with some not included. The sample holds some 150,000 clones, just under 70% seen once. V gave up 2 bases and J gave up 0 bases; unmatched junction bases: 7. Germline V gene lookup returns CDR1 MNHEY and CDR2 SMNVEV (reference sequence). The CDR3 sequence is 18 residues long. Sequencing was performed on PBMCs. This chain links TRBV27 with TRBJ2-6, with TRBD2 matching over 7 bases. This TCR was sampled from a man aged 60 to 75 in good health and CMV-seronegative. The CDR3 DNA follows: TGTGCCAGCAGTTTACTTCCGGGGGGTAGCTCTGGGGCCAACGTCCTGACTTTC. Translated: CASSLLPGGSSGANVLTF.